What follows describes a single T cell receptor beta chain. This record comes from a study of blood T cell repertoires in COVID-19. Study summary: Specimens from acute and convalescent COVID-19 originated in the United States, Italy and Spain.

The V and J ends lost 8 bases and 5 bases, in that order; junction bases with no gene match: 7. This CDR3 comprises 13 residues. Per germline, CDR1 MNHEY and CDR2 SVGAGI. The repertoire was sequenced with immunoSEQ multiplex PCR; TCRdb's copy has only in-frame clones and lacks some. The profile shows 150,000 to 200,000 clones, approximately 93% of them singletons. The sequence came from a woman aged 60-75 years with COVID-19, enrolled during active disease. Sequencing used peripheral blood. The chain employs TRBV6-5 and TRBJ1-2; 8 nucleotides line up with TRBD1. The CDR3: CASGNDRGYGYTF. The CDR3 DNA is TGTGCCAGCGGCAACGACAGGGGTTATGGCTACACCTTC.